This is a list of T cell receptor beta chains from one sample in a study of blood T cells in healthy people across ages. TCRdb recomputed calls from the 5' RACE reads with MiXCR, one row per CDR3 protein. The sample shows over 1.5 million distinct CDR3 sequences, about 49% of them seen only once. The sequenced sample consisted of blood. The source is a woman aged 40 to 55 in good health. Both conserved end residues are part of each CDR3. The D gene is left open where the match is weak. Some rows have no size entry. The others give once, few or many, or a class for an expanded clone.

d_gene	abundance	v_gene	j_gene	CDR3aa	CDR3nt
TRBD1	once	TRBV28	TRBJ1-2	CASSPAGQGRDGYTF	TGTGCCAGCAGTCCAGCGGGACAGGGACGGGATGGCTACACCTTC
TRBD2	-	TRBV7-3	TRBJ2-6	CASSSREGSGANVLTF	TGTGCCAGCAGCTCAAGGGAGGGGTCAGGGGCCAACGTCCTGACTTTC
-	few	TRBV20-1	TRBJ1-2	CSATYGLRYTF	TGCAGTGCCACATACGGACTCCGCTACACCTTC
-	-	TRBV5-5	TRBJ2-7	CASSLGPGAETYEQYF	TGTGCCAGCAGCCTCGGCCCGGGCGCGGAGACCTACGAGCAGTACTTC
-	few	TRBV12-3/TRBV12-4	TRBJ2-3	CASRGRAIETDTQYF	TGTGCCAGCAGGGGGCGGGCGATTGAAACAGATACGCAGTATTTT
TRBD1	-	TRBV6-2/TRBV6-3	TRBJ2-7	CASRRQGPPSYEQYF	TGTGCCAGCAGGCGACAGGGACCCCCTTCCTACGAGCAGTACTTC
TRBD1	once	TRBV5-5	TRBJ2-3	CASSRQGVRSDTQYF	TGTGCCAGCAGCCGACAGGGTGTGAGATCAGATACGCAGTATTTT
-	few	TRBV4-1	TRBJ1-1	CASSQDIFPGPGLGTEAFF	TGCGCCAGCAGCCAAGATATTTTCCCGGGGCCGGGGTTGGGCACTGAAGCTTTCTTT
TRBD1	-	TRBV12-3/TRBV12-4	TRBJ2-7	CASSNSGTGTYEQYF	TGTGCCAGCAGTAACTCCGGGACAGGAACCTACGAGCAGTACTTC
-	once	TRBV11-3	TRBJ2-5	CASSPTRQKNEQYF	TGTGCCAGCAGCCCTACTCGGCAGAAAAATGAGCAGTACTTC